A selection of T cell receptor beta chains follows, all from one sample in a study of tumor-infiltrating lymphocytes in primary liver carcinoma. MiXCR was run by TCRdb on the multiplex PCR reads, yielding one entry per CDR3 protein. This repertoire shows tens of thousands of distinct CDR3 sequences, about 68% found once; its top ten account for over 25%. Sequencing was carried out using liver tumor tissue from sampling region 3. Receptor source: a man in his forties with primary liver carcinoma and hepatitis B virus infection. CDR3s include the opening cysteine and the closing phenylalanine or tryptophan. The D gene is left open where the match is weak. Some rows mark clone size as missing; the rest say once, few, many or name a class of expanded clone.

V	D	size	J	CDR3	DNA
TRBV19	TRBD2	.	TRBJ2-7	CASSWGLGDSNEQYF	TGTGCCAGTAGTTGGGGACTAGGGGACTCTAACGAGCAGTACTTC
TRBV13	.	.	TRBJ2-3	CASSLGSWGSDTQYF	TGCGCCAGCAGCTTAGGCAGCTGGGGGTCAGATACGCAGTATTTT
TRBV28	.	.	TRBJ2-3	CACRGLGVMDTQYF	TGTGCCTGCAGGGGACTTGGGGTAATGGATACGCAGTATTTT
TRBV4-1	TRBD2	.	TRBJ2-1	CASGQAGSEQFF	TGCGCCAGCGGCCAAGCGGGAAGTGAGCAGTTCTTC
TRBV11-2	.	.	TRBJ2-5	CASRSRDLAHQETQCF	TGTGCTAGCAGATCCCGGGACTTGGCCCACCAAGAGACCCAGTGCTTC
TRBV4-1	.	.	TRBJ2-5	CASSHDRTKPGTQYF	TGCGCCAGCAGCCATGATAGGACTAAGCCGGGGACTCAGTACTTC
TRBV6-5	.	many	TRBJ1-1	CASSYAFGGGTEAFF	TGTGCCAGCAGTTACGCTTTCGGAGGGGGGACTGAAGCTTTCTTT
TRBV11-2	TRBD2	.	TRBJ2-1	CASSLDRWTSGSYNEQFF	TGTGCCAGCAGCTTAGATCGGTGGACTAGCGGCTCCTATAATGAGCAATTCTTC
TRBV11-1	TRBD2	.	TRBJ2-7	CASSFTSGGTYSYEQYF	TGTGCCAGTAGCTTCACTAGCGGGGGGACGTACTCCTACGAGCAGTATTTC
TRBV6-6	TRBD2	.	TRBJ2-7	CASNPERLAVRSSYEQYF	TGTGCAAGCAATCCTGAAAGACTAGCGGTCCGGAGCTCCTACGAGCAGTACTTC
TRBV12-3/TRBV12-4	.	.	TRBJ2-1	CASSWRTDNEQFF	TGTGCCAGCAGTTGGAGAACGGACAATGAGCAGTTCTTC
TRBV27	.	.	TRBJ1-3	CASSLSYSGNTIYF	TGTGCCAGCAGTTTAAGTTACTCTGGAAACACCATATATTTT
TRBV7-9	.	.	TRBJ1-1	CASSLGPGGQAFF	TGTGCCAGCAGCTTGGGCCCTGGGGGTCAAGCTTTCTTT
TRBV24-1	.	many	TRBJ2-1	CATSDFPTDEQFF	TGTGCCACCAGTGATTTCCCAACGGATGAGCAGTTCTTC
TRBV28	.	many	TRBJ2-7	CASSLIGRSAYEQYF	TGTGCCAGCAGTTTAATAGGTCGCAGTGCCTACGAGCAGTACTTC
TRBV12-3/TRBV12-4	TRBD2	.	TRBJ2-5	CASRLLAGGGETHYF	TGTGCCAGCAGATTGCTAGCGGGAGGGGGAGAGACCCATTACTTC
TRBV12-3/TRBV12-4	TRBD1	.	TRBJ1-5	CASSLKTGGLSIGVNQPQHF	TGTGCCAGCAGCCTCAAGACAGGGGGTTTAAGCATCGGGGTCAATCAGCCCCAGCATTTT
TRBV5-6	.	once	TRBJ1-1	CASSLEVSDRRRSTEAIF	TGTGCCAGCAGCTTGGAAGTTAGTGACAGGAGGCGAAGCACTGAAGCTATCTTT
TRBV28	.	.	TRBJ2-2	CVRLGGQGAGELFF	TGTGTCAGACTCGGGGGGCAGGGAGCCGGGGAGCTGTTTTTT
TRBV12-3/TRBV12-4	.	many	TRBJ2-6	CASTLTGSGANVLTF	TGTGCCAGCACCCTTACCGGCTCCGGGGCCAACGTCCTGACTTTC
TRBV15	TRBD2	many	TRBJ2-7	CATSRERLAAEQYF	TGTGCCACCAGCAGAGAAAGACTAGCGGCCGAGCAGTACTTC
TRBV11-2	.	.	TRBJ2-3	CASSLGVWDTQYF	TGTGCCAGCAGCTTAGGGGTTTGGGATACGCAGTATTTT
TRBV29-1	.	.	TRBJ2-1	CSVPTIANYNEQFF	TGCAGCGTTCCGACTATCGCCAACTACAATGAGCAGTTCTTC
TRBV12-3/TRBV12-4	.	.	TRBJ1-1	CASSVSSDTVALF	TGTGCCAGCAGTGTCAGCAGTGACACTGTAGCTCTCTTT
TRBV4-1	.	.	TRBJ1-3	CASSLPRTTFSGNTIYF	TGCGCCAGCAGCCTGCCCCGGACAACATTCTCTGGAAACACCATATATTTT
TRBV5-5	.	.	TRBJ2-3	CAISYTDTQYF	TGTGCCATTAGCTACACAGATACGCAGTATTTT
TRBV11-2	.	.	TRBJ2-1	CASSPEYNGQLF	TGTGCCAGCAGTCCGGAGTACAATGGGCAGCTCTTT